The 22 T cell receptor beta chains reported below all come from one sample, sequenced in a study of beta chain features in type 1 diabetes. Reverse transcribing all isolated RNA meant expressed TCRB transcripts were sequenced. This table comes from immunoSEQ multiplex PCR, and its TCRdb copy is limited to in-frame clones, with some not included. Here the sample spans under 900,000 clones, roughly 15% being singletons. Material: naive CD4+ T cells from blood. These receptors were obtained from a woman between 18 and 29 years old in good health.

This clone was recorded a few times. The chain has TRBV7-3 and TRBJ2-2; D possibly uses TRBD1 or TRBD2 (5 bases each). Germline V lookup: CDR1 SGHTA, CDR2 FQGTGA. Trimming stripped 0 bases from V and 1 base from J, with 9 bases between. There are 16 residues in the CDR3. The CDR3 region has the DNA TGTGCCAGCAGCTTAACCCCGGGACGGAACACCGGGGAGCTGTTTTTT. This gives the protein CASSLTPGRNTGELFF.

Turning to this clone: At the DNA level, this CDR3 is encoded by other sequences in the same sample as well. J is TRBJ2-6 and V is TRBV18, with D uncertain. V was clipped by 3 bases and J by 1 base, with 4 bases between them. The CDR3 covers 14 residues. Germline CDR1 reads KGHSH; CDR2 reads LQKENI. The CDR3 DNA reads TGTGCCAGCTCACCCGATTCTGGGGCCAACGTCCTGACTTTC. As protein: CASSPDSGANVLTF.

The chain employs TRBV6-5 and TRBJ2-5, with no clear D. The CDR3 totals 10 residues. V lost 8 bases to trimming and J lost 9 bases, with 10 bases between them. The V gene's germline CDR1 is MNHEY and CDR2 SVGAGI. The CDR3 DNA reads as TGTGCCAGCGGGCCGCCGGCCCAGTACTTC. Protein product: CASGPPAQYF.

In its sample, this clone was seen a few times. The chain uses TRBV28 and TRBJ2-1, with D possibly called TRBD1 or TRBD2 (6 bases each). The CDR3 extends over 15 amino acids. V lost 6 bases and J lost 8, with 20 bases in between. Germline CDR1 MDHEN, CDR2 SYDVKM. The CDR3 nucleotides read TGTGCCAGCAGCCCCGCCGGGACTGGGGGCGATGAGCAGTTCTTC. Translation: CASSPAGTGGDEQFF.

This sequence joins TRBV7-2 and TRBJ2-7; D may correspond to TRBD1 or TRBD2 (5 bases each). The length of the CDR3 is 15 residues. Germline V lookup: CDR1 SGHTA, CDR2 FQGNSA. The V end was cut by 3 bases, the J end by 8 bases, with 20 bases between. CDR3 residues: CASSFSPQGGEKQYF. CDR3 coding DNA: TGTGCCAGCAGCTTTTCACCTCAGGGTGGGGAGAAGCAGTACTTC.

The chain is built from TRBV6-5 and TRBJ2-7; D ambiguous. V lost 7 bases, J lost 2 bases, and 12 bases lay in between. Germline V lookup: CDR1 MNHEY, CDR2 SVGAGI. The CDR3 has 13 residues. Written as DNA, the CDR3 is TGTGCCAGCACGCAAACGGCGCCCTACGAGCAGTACTTC. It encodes CASTQTAPYEQYF.

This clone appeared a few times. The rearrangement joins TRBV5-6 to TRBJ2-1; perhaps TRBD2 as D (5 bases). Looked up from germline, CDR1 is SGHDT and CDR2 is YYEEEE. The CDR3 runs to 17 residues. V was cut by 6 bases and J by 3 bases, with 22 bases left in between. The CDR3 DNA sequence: TGTGCCAGCACCGAACCACGGAGAGGGAGAAACTACAATGAGCAGTTCTTC. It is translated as CASTEPRRGRNYNEQFF. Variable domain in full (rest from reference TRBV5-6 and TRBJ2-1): DAGVTQSPTHLIKTRGQQVTLRCSPKSGHDTVSWYQQALGQGPQFIFQYYEEEERQRGNFPDRFSGHQFPNYSSELNVNALLLGDSALYLCASTEPRRGRNYNEQFFGPGTRLTVL.

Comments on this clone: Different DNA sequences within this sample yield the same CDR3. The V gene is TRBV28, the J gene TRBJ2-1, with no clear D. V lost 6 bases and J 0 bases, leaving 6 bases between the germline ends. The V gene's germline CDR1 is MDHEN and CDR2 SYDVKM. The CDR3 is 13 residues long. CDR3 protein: CASRGSSYNEQFF. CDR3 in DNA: TGTGCCAGCAGGGGTAGCTCCTACAATGAGCAGTTCTTC.

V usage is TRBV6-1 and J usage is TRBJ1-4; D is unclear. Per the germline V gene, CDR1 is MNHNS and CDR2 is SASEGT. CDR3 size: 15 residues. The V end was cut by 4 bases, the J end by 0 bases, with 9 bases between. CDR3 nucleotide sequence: TGTGCCAGCAGTGCCCTCGGGACAACTAATGAAAAACTGTTTTTT. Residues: CASSALGTTNEKLFF.

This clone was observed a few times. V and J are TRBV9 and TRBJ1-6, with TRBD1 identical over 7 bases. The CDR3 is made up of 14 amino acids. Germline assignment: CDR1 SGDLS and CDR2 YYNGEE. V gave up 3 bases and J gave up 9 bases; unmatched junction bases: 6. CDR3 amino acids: CASSAGQVRSPLHF. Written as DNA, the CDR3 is TGTGCCAGCAGCGCCGGACAGGTTCGTTCACCCCTCCACTTT.

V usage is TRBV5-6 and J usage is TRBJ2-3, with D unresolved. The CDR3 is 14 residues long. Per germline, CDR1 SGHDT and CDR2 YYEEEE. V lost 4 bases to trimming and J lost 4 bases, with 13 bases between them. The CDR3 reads CASSHPQNADTQYF. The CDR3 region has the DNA TGTGCCAGCAGCCATCCCCAGAACGCAGATACGCAGTATTTT.

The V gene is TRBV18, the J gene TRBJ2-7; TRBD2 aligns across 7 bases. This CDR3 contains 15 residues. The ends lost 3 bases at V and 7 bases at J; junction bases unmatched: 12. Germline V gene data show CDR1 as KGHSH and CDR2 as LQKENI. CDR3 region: CASSPVSGGSREQYF. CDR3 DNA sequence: TGTGCCAGCTCACCTGTTTCGGGAGGTTCCAGAGAGCAGTACTTC. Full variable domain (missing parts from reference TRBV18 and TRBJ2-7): NAGVMQNPRHLVRRRGQEARLRCSPMKGHSHVYWYRQLPEEGLKFMVYLQKENIIDESGMPKERFSAEFPKEGPSILRIQQVVRGDSAAYFCASSPVSGGSREQYFGPGTRLTVT.

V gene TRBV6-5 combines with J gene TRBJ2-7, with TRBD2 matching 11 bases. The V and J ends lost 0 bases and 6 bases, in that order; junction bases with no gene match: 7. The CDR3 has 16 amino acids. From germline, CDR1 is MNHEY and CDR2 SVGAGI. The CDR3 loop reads CASSYSLAGGPSEQYF. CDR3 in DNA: TGTGCCAGCAGTTACTCGTTAGCGGGAGGGCCTTCCGAGCAGTACTTC.

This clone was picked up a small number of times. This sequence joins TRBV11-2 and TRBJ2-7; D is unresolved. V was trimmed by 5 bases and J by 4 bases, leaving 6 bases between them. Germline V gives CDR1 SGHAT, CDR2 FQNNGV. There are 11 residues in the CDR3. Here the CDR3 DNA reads TGTGCCAGCAGCGCTAGGTACGAGCAGTACTTC. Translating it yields CASSARYEQYF. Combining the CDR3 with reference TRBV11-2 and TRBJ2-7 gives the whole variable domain EAGVAQSPRYKIIEKRQSVAFWCNPISGHATLYWYQQILGQGPKLLIQFQNNGVVDDSQLPKDRFSAERLKGVDSTLKIQPAKLEDSAVYLCASSARYEQYFGPGTRLTVT.

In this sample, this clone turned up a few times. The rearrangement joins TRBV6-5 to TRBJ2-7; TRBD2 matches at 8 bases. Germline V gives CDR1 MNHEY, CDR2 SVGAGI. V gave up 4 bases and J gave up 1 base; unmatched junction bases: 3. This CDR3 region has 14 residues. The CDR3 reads CASSWGLESYEQYF. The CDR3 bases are TGTGCCAGCAGTTGGGGACTAGAGTCCTACGAGCAGTACTTC.

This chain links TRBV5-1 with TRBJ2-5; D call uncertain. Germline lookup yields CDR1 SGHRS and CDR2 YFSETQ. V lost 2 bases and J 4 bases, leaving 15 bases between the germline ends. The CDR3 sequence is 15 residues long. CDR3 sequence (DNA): TGCGCCAGCAGCTTTGCTGGGGAACGTGGAGAGACCCAGTACTTC. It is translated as CASSFAGERGETQYF.

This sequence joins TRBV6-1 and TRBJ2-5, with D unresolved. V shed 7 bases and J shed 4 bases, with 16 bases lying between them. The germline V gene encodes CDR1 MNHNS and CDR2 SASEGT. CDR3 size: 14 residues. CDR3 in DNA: TGTGCCAGCAACTCTAGGTCGGGCGGAGAGACCCAGTACTTC. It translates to CASNSRSGGETQYF.

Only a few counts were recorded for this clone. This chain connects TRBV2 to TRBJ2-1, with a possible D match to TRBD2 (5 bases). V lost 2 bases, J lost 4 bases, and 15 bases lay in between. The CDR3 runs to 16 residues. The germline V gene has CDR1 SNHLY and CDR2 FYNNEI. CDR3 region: CASSERGSPHYNEQFF. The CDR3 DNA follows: TGTGCCAGCAGTGAAAGAGGGAGTCCCCATTACAATGAGCAGTTCTTC.

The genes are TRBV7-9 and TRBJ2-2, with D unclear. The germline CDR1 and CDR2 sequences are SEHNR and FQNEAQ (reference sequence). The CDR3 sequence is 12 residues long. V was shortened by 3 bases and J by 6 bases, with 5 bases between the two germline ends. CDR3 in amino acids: CASSFDAGELFF. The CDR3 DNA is TGTGCCAGCAGCTTTGACGCCGGGGAGCTGTTTTTT.

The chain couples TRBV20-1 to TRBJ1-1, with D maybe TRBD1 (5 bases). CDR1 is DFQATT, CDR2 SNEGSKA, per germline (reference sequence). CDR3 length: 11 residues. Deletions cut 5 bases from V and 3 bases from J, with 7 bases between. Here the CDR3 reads CSALRDTEAFF. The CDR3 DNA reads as TGCAGTGCTCTCAGGGACACTGAAGCTTTCTTT.

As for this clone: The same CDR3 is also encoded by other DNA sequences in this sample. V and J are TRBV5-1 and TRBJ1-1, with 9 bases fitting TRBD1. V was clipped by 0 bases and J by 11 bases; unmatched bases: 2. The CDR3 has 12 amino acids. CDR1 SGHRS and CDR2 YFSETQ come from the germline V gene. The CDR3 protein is CASSLGDRVAFF. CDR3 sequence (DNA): TGCGCCAGCAGCTTGGGGGACAGGGTGGCTTTCTTT.

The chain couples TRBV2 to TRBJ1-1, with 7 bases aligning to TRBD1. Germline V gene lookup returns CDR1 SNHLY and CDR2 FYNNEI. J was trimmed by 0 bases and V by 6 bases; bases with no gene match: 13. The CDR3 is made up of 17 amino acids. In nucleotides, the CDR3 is TGTGCCAGCAGCCGCACCCTTTCCGGGACAGTGAACACTGAAGCTTTCTTT. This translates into CASSRTLSGTVNTEAFF.